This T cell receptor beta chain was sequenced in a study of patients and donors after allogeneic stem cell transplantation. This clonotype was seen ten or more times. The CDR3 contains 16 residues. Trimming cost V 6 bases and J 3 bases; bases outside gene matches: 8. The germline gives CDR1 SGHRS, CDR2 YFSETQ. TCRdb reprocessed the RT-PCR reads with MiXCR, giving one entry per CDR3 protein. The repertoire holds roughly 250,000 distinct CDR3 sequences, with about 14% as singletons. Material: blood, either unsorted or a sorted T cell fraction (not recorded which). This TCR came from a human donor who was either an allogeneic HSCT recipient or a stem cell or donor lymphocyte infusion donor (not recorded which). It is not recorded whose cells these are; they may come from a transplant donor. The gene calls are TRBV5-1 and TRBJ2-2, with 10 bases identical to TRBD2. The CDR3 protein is CASNRNGLADTGELFF. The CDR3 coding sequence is TGCGCCAGCAATCGAAACGGACTAGCGGACACCGGGGAGCTGTTTTTT.